A selection of T cell receptor beta chains follows, all from one sample in a study of T cell responses to AZD1222 COVID-19 vaccine. TCRdb keeps only in-frame clones here, not all; method: immunoSEQ multiplex PCR. The table lists approximately 160,000 clones, approximately 89% of them singletons. The material was peripheral blood, obtained on day 0 of AZD1222 vaccination. The receptor source for this set is an adult in good health. The CDR3 runs from the conserved cysteine through the conserved F or W. The D gene is left open where the match is weak. Expanded clones get a size class; other rows say once, few or many, or leave the size out.

v_gene	abundance	d_gene	j_gene	CDR3aa	CDR3nt
TRBV12-5	.	.	TRBJ1-1	CASGLGGGTEAFF	TGTGCTAGTGGTCTGGGAGGGGGCACTGAAGCTTTCTTT
TRBV5-1	.	.	TRBJ2-2	CASSLGTSGELFF	TGCGCCAGCAGCTTGGGCACATCCGGGGAGCTGTTTTTT
TRBV16	.	TRBD1	TRBJ1-6	CASSRSGTGGGSPLHF	TGTGCCAGCAGCCGTTCAGGGACAGGGGGCGGTTCACCCCTCCACTTT
TRBV5-1	.	.	TRBJ1-2	CASTTATSPNNPYGYTF	TGCGCCAGCACCACGGCGACAAGCCCTAACAACCCCTATGGCTACACCTTC
TRBV11-2	once	.	TRBJ1-1	CASSFQRATEAFF	TGTGCCAGCAGCTTCCAAAGGGCCACTGAAGCTTTCTTT
TRBV5-1	.	.	TRBJ2-2	CASSFVPGPGANLGELFF	TGCGCCAGCAGCTTCGTACCCGGGCCAGGGGCCAATCTCGGGGAGCTGTTTTTT
TRBV5-4	.	TRBD1	TRBJ1-4	CASSSSGGIKEKLFF	TGTGCCAGCAGCTCGTCAGGGGGCATAAAAGAAAAACTGTTTTTT
TRBV27	.	.	TRBJ2-1	CASSPGYNEQFF	TGTGCCAGCAGTCCTGGTTACAATGAGCAGTTCTTC
TRBV6-8	.	.	TRBJ2-7	CARGSTWESYEQYF	TGTGCCAGGGGCTCTACTTGGGAGAGCTACGAGCAGTACTTC
TRBV24-1	.	TRBD1	TRBJ2-7	CATSDDRGEQYF	TGTGCCACCAGTGATGACAGGGGGGAGCAGTACTTC
TRBV14	.	.	TRBJ2-7	CASSAALSYEQYF	TGTGCCAGCAGCGCGGCCTTATCCTACGAGCAGTACTTC
TRBV2	.	.	TRBJ2-1	CASRSRAYNEQFF	TGTGCCAGCAGGTCGCGGGCCTACAATGAGCAGTTCTTC
TRBV11-3	.	TRBD1	TRBJ1-1	CASSLGQGTEAFF	TGTGCCAGCAGCTTGGGACAGGGGACTGAAGCTTTCTTT
TRBV5-4	.	TRBD2	TRBJ2-1	CASSFQRGNNEQFF	TGTGCCAGCAGCTTCCAGCGGGGCAACAATGAGCAGTTCTTC
TRBV6-5	once	.	TRBJ1-1	CASSYGVGFSTEAFF	TGTGCCAGCAGTTACGGGGTCGGTTTTTCCACTGAAGCTTTCTTT
TRBV6-4	.	.	TRBJ2-1	CASRPTNPPRNEQFF	TGTGCCAGCAGGCCGACTAACCCCCCTCGCAATGAGCAGTTCTTC
TRBV7-8	once	.	TRBJ2-3	CASSLEGGLTDTQYF	TGTGCCAGCAGCTTGGAGGGGGGTCTCACAGATACGCAGTATTTT
TRBV7-9	.	.	TRBJ2-2	CASSLAGRGVGELFF	TGTGCCAGCAGCTTAGCCGGGCGGGGCGTCGGGGAGCTGTTTTTT
TRBV7-6	.	TRBD2	TRBJ2-2	CASGKSGRRAGELFF	TGTGCCAGCGGAAAAAGCGGGAGGCGGGCCGGGGAGCTGTTTTTT
TRBV10-1	.	TRBD1	TRBJ2-1	CASRPGQGSNEQFF	TGCGCCAGTCGACCGGGACAGGGTTCGAATGAGCAGTTCTTC
TRBV29-1	once	.	TRBJ2-6	CSVEGGTGANVLTF	TGCAGCGTTGAAGGGGGAACCGGGGCCAACGTCCTGACTTTC
TRBV5-1	.	.	TRBJ2-5	CASSFGNQETQYF	TGCGCCAGCAGCTTCGGGAATCAAGAGACCCAGTACTTC
TRBV10-3	.	TRBD1	TRBJ2-1	CAISESRDRGNEQFF	TGTGCCATCAGTGAGTCGAGGGACAGGGGTAATGAGCAGTTCTTC
TRBV18	.	TRBD1	TRBJ1-2	CASSPPGTDYGYTF	TGTGCCAGCTCACCACCAGGGACAGACTATGGCTACACCTTC
TRBV7-9	.	.	TRBJ1-2	CASSPWGMGHGYTF	TGTGCCAGCAGCCCGTGGGGGATGGGCCATGGCTACACCTTC
TRBV27	.	.	TRBJ2-7	CASSLSWGSVSYEQYF	TGTGCCAGCAGTTTATCCTGGGGGAGCGTATCCTACGAGCAGTACTTC
TRBV28	few	.	TRBJ1-4	CASSSLGEKLFF	TGTGCCAGCAGTTCCCTCGGGGAAAAACTGTTTTTT
TRBV4-3	.	.	TRBJ2-7	CASSQGLGYEQYF	TGCGCCAGCAGCCAGGGCTTAGGCTACGAGCAGTACTTC
TRBV7-3	.	.	TRBJ1-1	CASSGRRGGNTEAFF	TGTGCCAGCAGCGGCCGAAGGGGAGGGAACACTGAAGCTTTCTTT
TRBV6-2/TRBV6-3	few	TRBD1	TRBJ1-5	CASSHGTASQPQHF	TGTGCCAGCAGTCACGGGACAGCGAGTCAGCCCCAGCATTTT
TRBV11-3	.	.	TRBJ2-7	CASSFQTDEQYF	TGTGCCAGCAGCTTCCAGACTGACGAGCAGTACTTC
TRBV10-3	.	.	TRBJ1-2	CAISGANYGYTF	TGTGCCATCAGTGGAGCTAACTATGGCTACACCTTC
TRBV28	.	.	TRBJ2-7	CASSLAQQGREQYF	TGTGCCAGCAGTTTAGCCCAACAGGGAAGGGAGCAGTACTTC
TRBV25-1	.	TRBD2	TRBJ2-2	CASSALAGRSTGELFF	TGTGCCAGCAGTGCCCTAGCGGGACGGTCCACCGGGGAGCTGTTTTTT
TRBV11-2	.	TRBD2	TRBJ2-2	CASSFPSGREDTGELFF	TGTGCCAGCAGCTTTCCTAGCGGGAGAGAGGACACCGGGGAGCTGTTTTTT
TRBV5-4	.	.	TRBJ2-5	CASSRGLLEETQYF	TGTGCCAGCAGCCGAGGTCTGTTGGAAGAGACCCAGTACTTC
TRBV28	once	TRBD1	TRBJ1-3	CASWEGATGNTIYF	TGTGCCAGTTGGGAGGGGGCGACTGGAAACACCATATATTTT
TRBV6-5	once	.	TRBJ1-4	CASRRPNEKLFF	TGTGCCAGCAGGCGGCCTAATGAAAAACTGTTTTTT
TRBV13	.	TRBD1	TRBJ2-1	CASSSSRDRDVDEQFF	TGTGCCAGCAGCTCCAGTCGGGACAGGGATGTGGATGAGCAGTTCTTC
TRBV4-1	.	.	TRBJ1-2	CASSQGPQGWNGYTF	TGCGCCAGCAGCCAAGGCCCGCAGGGATGGAATGGCTACACCTTC
TRBV11-2	.	.	TRBJ1-3	CASSLGRGWNTIYF	TGTGCCAGCAGCCTCGGTAGGGGGTGGAACACCATATATTTT
TRBV18	.	.	TRBJ1-4	CASSPIGGEKLFF	TGTGCCAGCTCACCTATTGGGGGCGAAAAACTGTTTTTT
TRBV5-1	.	.	TRBJ2-7	CASRPGPDSYEQYF	TGCGCCAGCAGACCGGGGCCAGACTCCTACGAGCAGTACTTC
TRBV14	.	.	TRBJ1-1	CASTPDIMNTEAFF	TGTGCCAGCACCCCAGATATTATGAACACTGAAGCTTTCTTT
TRBV19	.	.	TRBJ1-2	CASSMVTEYGYTF	TGTGCCAGTAGTATGGTTACAGAGTATGGCTACACCTTC
TRBV29-1	.	TRBD2	TRBJ2-1	CSVENLAGPYNEQFF	TGCAGCGTTGAAAATTTAGCGGGTCCTTACAATGAGCAGTTCTTC